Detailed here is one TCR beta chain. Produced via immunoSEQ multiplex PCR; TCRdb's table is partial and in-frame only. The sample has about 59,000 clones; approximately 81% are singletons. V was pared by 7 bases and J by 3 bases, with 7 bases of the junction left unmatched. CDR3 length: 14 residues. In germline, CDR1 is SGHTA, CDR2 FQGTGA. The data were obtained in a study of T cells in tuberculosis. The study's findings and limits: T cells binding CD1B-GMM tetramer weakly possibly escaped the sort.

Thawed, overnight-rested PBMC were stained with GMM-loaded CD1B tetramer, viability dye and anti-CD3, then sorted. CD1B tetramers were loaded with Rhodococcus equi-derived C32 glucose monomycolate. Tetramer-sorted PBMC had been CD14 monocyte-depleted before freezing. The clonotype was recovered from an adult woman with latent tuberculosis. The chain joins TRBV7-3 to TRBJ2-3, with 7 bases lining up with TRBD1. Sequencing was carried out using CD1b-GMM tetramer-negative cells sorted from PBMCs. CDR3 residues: CASKTGKETDTQYF. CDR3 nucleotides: TGTGCCAGCAAGACAGGGAAGGAGACAGATACGCAGTATTTT. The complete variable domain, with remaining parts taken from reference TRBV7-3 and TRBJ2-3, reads GAGVSQTPSNKVTEKGKYVELRCDPISGHTALYWYRQSLGQGPEFLIYFQGTGAADDSGLPNDRFFAVRPEGSVSTLKIQRTERGDSAVYLCASKTGKETDTQYFGPGTRLTVL.